The next 21 T cell receptor beta chains were all read from a single sample in a study of cytomegalovirus exposure and HLA in healthy donors. In the PCR, 60 Vbeta and 13 Jbeta primers were used. The protocol was immunoSEQ multiplex PCR, while the TCRdb copy is restricted to in-frame clones and leaves out a portion. The repertoire includes about 92,000 clones, 60% to 80% of them detected once, and around 7.5% sits in the top ten. Sequencing was performed on PBMCs. Receptor source: a man aged 45-65 years in good health and CMV-seropositive.

This clone was found a few times. This chain connects TRBV9 to TRBJ1-3; D gene ambiguous. V dropped 1 base and J dropped 4 bases, with 12 bases sitting between them. The germline CDR1 and CDR2 sequences are SGDLS and YYNGEE. The CDR3 is made up of 15 amino acids. The CDR3 DNA is TGTGCCAGCAGCGTATCAGGCCAAGTCGGAAACACCATATATTTT. Translating it yields CASSVSGQVGNTIYF.

V and J are TRBV5-4 and TRBJ2-1; a weak D match, TRBD1 (7 bases). Germline values: CDR1 SGHNT, CDR2 YYREEE (reference sequence). Trimming shortened V by 8 bases and J by 2 bases, and 17 bases separated the two germline ends. The CDR3 has 15 residues. The CDR3 reads CASTQTGEAYNEQFF. In DNA form, the CDR3 reads TGTGCCAGTACCCAAACAGGGGAGGCCTACAATGAGCAGTTCTTC.

Regarding this clone: The junction does not match germline at one end; this may be a read error. The CDR3 DNA sequence: TGTGCCAGCACCCAGGGAACAGTAAATTCACCCCTCAACTTT. Its translation: CASTQGTVNSPLNF. J is TRBJ1-6 and V is TRBV6-5; maybe TRBD1 (5 bases). The germline V gene has CDR1 MNHEY and CDR2 SVGAGI. CDR3 size: 14 residues.

The V gene is TRBV9, the J gene TRBJ2-5; 14 nucleotides align to TRBD2. Germline V gene data show CDR1 as SGDLS and CDR2 as YYNGEE. The ends lost 3 bases at V and 1 base at J; junction bases unmatched: 5. The CDR3 extends over 17 amino acids. The CDR3 DNA follows: TGTGCCAGCAGCGAAGGACTAGCGGGGGGTCCCCAAGAGACCCAGTACTTC. Translated, it gives CASSEGLAGGPQETQYF.

The CDR3 nucleotides read TGTGCCAGCAGTGAAGTGGGGGCGGTAGTTCAGCCCCAGCATTTT. Residues: CASSEVGAVVQPQHF. The chain carries TRBV2 and TRBJ1-5; D possibly corresponds to TRBD1 (6 bases). The CDR3 extends over 15 amino acids. Germline V gene data show CDR1 as SNHLY and CDR2 as FYNNEI. With 1 base removed from V and 6 bases from J, the gap between germline ends came to 13 bases. Full variable domain (missing parts from reference TRBV2 and TRBJ1-5): EPEVTQTPSHQVTQMGQEVILRCVPISNHLYFYWYRQILGQKVEFLVSFYNNEISEKSEIFDDQFSVERPDGSNFTLKIRSTKLEDSAMYFCASSEVGAVVQPQHFGDGTRLSIL.

A few counts support this clone. CDR3 loop: CASISDTQYF. The CDR3 DNA reads TGTGCCAGCATATCAGATACGCAGTATTTT. The chain uses TRBV6-1 and TRBJ2-3, with D uncertain. V lost 7 bases to trimming and J lost 4 bases, with 3 bases between them. Germline V CDR1 and CDR2: MNHNS, SASEGT. The CDR3 is 10 residues long.

This chain uses TRBV6-6 with TRBJ1-4; a possible D gene is TRBD1 (6 bases). Looked up from germline, CDR1 is MNHNY and CDR2 is SVGAGI (reference sequence). Trimming removed 2 bases at V and 6 bases at J, with 13 bases between. CDR3 size: 15 residues. The CDR3 protein is CASSYQQGSDEKLFF. In DNA form, the CDR3 reads TGTGCCAGCAGTTACCAACAGGGATCGGATGAAAAACTGTTTTTT.

CDR3 loop: CASSSEGDWGLNYGYTF. DNA of the CDR3: TGTGCCAGCAGCTCCGAGGGTGATTGGGGACTTAACTATGGCTACACCTTC. The chain couples TRBV27 to TRBJ1-2, with TRBD1 as a possible D gene (5 bases). With 6 bases removed from V and 1 base from J, the gap between germline ends came to 21 bases. Germline CDR1 is MNHEY and CDR2 is SMNVEV (reference sequence). The CDR3 is made up of 17 amino acids.

This chain uses TRBV6-1 with TRBJ2-7; D perhaps matches TRBD1 (6 bases). CDR3 length: 15 amino acids. CDR1 is MNHNS and CDR2 is SASEGT in the germline V gene. Deletions cut 7 bases from V and 0 bases from J, with 16 bases between. The DNA for the CDR3 is TGTGCCAGCATCCTGGGCCAGGGGTTCTCCTACGAGCAGTACTTC. Encoded protein: CASILGQGFSYEQYF.

The rearrangement links TRBV4-1 to TRBJ1-2; tentatively, D is TRBD1 (6 bases). The V gene's germline CDR1 is MGHRA and CDR2 YSYEKL. The CDR3 length is 16 residues. Between the trimmed V and J ends, which lost 0 bases and 3 bases, there was a span of 14 bases. CDR3: CASSQDRLGGDYGYTF. The DNA of the CDR3 is TGCGCCAGCAGCCAAGATAGATTAGGGGGGGACTATGGCTACACCTTC.

This clone was picked up one time. Other DNA sequences in the same sample also yield this CDR3. The J gene is TRBJ1-2, the V gene TRBV29-1; TRBD1 is a possible D gene (5 bases). Germline V gene sequence: CDR1 SQVTM, CDR2 ANQGSEA. The germline V and J ends were trimmed by 3 bases and 4 bases, with 9 bases remaining between them. The CDR3 contains 12 residues. The CDR3 protein is CSVEGQGYGYTF. CDR3 nucleotide sequence: TGCAGCGTTGAGGGGCAGGGCTATGGCTACACCTTC.

On this clone: The junction shows a germline mismatch at one end, possibly a read error. This rearrangement joins TRBV5-3 to TRBJ1-1; D not resolved. TRBV5-3 is labeled an ORF, and its function is uncertain. The CDR3 is made up of 9 amino acids. CDR3: CASPRPPIF. DNA of the CDR3: TGTGCCAGTCCGAGGCCCCCCATCTTT.

The J gene is TRBJ2-3, the V gene TRBV7-2; 16 bases are a match to TRBD2. This CDR3 has 17 amino acids. The junction had 6 bases not matched to a gene; V was cut back by 4 bases and J by 5 bases. Per the germline V gene, CDR1 is SGHTA and CDR2 is FQGNSA. The CDR3 sequence: CASSSGTSGGAVDTQYF. The CDR3 nucleotides are TGTGCCAGCAGCTCCGGGACTAGCGGGGGGGCAGTAGATACGCAGTATTTT.

V is TRBV18 and J is TRBJ2-3; D remains ambiguous. CDR1 is KGHSH, CDR2 LQKENI, per germline. This CDR3 is 12 amino acids long. Trimming took off 3 bases at V and 4 bases at J, with 5 bases between the two ends. CDR3 region: CASSPLADTQYF. Here the CDR3 DNA reads TGTGCCAGCTCACCTCTTGCAGATACGCAGTATTTT. Supplemented by reference TRBV18 and TRBJ2-3, the full variable domain reads NAGVMQNPRHLVRRRGQEARLRCSPMKGHSHVYWYRQLPEEGLKFMVYLQKENIIDESGMPKERFSAEFPKEGPSILRIQQVVRGDSAAYFCASSPLADTQYFGPGTRLTVL.

This clone showed up just once. The chain recombines TRBV27 with TRBJ2-1; TRBD2 agrees at 8 bases. V was clipped by 0 bases and J by 8 bases; unmatched bases: 6. Per the germline V gene, CDR1 is MNHEY and CDR2 is SMNVEV (reference sequence). The CDR3 is 15 residues long. The CDR3 DNA is TGTGCCAGCAGTTTATCGGGGACTAGAATGTATGAGCAGTTCTTC. It yields the protein CASSLSGTRMYEQFF.

The CDR3 DNA follows: TGTGCCAGCAGCCAAGACGAGAGGGACAATGAGCAGTTCTTC. Protein: CASSQDERDNEQFF. This chain joins TRBV4-2 and TRBJ2-1; a weak D match, TRBD2 (5 bases). CDR3 length: 14 amino acids. Germline lookup yields CDR1 LGHNA and CDR2 YNFKEQ. The V end lost 0 bases, the J end lost 5 bases, and 8 bases lay between the germline ends.

DNA for the CDR3: TGTGCCAGCAGCCTGGGACAGGCTGAGCAGTTCTTC. Protein: CASSLGQAEQFF. The rearrangement links TRBV5-4 to TRBJ2-1; 8 positions match TRBD1. Germline V CDR1 and CDR2: SGHNT, YYREEE (reference sequence). This CDR3 is built from 12 residues. V shed 4 bases, J shed 9 bases, and the junction held 3 bases outside the gene matches.

This clone was recorded a few times. This chain links TRBV7-2 with TRBJ2-7, with 10 bases lining up with TRBD2. From germline, CDR1 is SGHTA and CDR2 FQGNSA. V lost 4 bases, J lost 0 bases, and 12 bases stayed unmatched. The CDR3 extends over 18 amino acids. The CDR3 DNA reads as TGTGCCAGCAGCTACGGGGAGCGGGGGGGTTCCCTCTCCTACGAGCAGTACTTC. Protein sequence: CASSYGERGGSLSYEQYF.

This sequence joins TRBV13 and TRBJ2-7, with a tentative D call TRBD2 (6 bases). The CDR3 totals 13 residues. V was trimmed by 7 bases and J by 5 bases, leaving 15 bases between them. CDR1 and CDR2 (germline): PRHDT, FYEKMQ (reference sequence). CDR3 nucleotide sequence: TGTGCCAGCACGTCGTGGGGAGGTAACGAGCAGTACTTC. Its protein product is CASTSWGGNEQYF. Based on the CDR3 plus reference TRBV13 and TRBJ2-7, the full variable domain is AAGVIQSPRHLIKEKRETATLKCYPIPRHDTVYWYQQGPGQDPQFLISFYEKMQSDKGSIPDRFSAQQFSDYHSELNMSSLELGDSALYFCASTSWGGNEQYFGPGTRLTVT.

This chain links TRBV6-5 with TRBJ1-2; tentatively, D is TRBD1 (5 bases). The ends were cut back, 6 bases at V and 7 bases at J, with 15 bases in the middle. This CDR3 region has 13 residues. Looked up from germline, CDR1 is MNHEY and CDR2 is SVGAGI. In nucleotides, the CDR3 is TGTGCCAGCAGGCGGGACTTTCCGAGTGGCTACACCTTC. This gives the protein CASRRDFPSGYTF.

V is TRBV6-1 and J is TRBJ2-6; 10 positions match TRBD1. V shed 4 bases, J shed 3 bases, and the junction held 3 bases outside the gene matches. The CDR3 is made up of 16 amino acids. CDR1 is MNHNS, CDR2 SASEGT, per germline. The CDR3 DNA reads as TGTGCCAGCAGTGGACAGGGGGCGGGTGGGGCCAACGTCCTGACTTTC. Encoded protein: CASSGQGAGGANVLTF.